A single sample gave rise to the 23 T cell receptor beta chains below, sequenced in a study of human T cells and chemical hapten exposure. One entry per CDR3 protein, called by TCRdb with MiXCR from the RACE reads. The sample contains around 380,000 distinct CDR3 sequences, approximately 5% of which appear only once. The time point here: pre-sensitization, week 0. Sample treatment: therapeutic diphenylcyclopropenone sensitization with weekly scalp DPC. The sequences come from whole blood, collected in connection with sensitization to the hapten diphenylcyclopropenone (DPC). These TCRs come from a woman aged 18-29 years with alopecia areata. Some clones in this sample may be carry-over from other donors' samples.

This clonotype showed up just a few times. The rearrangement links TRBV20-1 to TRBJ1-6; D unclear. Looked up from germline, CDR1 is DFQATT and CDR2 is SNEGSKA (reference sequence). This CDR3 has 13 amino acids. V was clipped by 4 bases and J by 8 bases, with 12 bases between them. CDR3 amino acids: CSAKARADSPLHF. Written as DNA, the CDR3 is TGCAGTGCTAAGGCTAGGGCGGATTCACCCCTCCACTTT.

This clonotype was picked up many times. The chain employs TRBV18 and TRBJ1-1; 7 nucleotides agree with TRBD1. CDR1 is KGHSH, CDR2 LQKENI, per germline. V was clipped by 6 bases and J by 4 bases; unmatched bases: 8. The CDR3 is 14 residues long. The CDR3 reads CASSEDSGGTEAFF. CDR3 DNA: TGTGCCAGCTCCGAAGATTCAGGGGGCACTGAAGCTTTCTTT.

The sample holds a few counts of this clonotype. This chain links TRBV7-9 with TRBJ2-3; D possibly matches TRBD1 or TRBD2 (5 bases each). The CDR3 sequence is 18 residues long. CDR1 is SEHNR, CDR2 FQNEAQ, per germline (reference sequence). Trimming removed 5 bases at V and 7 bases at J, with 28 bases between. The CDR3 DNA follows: TGTGCCAGCAGCCCTAGTGCGAGAGCCGGCTTTGGGGGTTATACGCAGTATTTT. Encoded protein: CASSPSARAGFGGYTQYF.

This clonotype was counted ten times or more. The CDR3 DNA reads TGCAGTGCTGGTGGCGGCGATCTACCCCAGCATTTT. Translated: CSAGGGDLPQHF. The chain links TRBV20-1 to TRBJ1-5, with D unclear. There are 12 residues in the CDR3. The V gene's germline CDR1 is DFQATT and CDR2 SNEGSKA (reference sequence). The germline V and J ends were trimmed by 5 bases and 10 bases, with 15 bases remaining between them.

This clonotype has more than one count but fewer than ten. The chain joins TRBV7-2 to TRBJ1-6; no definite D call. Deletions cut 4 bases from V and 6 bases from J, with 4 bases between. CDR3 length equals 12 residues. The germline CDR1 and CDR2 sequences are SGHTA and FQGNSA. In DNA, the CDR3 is TGTGCCAGCAGCTCCCTTAATTCACCCCTCCACTTT. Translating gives CASSSLNSPLHF.

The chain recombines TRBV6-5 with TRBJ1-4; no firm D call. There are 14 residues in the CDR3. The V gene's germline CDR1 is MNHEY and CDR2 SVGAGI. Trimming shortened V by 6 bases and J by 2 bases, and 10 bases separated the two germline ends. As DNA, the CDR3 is TGTGCCAGCAGGGGCGTTGCGACTAATGAAAAACTGTTTTTT. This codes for CASRGVATNEKLFF.

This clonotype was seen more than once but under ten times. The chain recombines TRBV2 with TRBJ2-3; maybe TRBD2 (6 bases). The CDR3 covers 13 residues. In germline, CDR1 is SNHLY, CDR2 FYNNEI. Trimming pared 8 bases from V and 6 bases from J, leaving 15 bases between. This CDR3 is CASCFAAGDTQYF. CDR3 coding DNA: TGTGCCAGCTGTTTCGCGGCGGGGGATACGCAGTATTTT.

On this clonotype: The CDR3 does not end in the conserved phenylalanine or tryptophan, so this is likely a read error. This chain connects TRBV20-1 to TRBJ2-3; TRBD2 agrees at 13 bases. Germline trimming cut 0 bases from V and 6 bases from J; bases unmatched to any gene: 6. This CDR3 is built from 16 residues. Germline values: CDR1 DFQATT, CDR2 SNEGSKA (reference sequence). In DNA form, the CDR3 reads TGCAGTGCTAGAGACCGACTAGCGGGGGGCCCCGATACGCAGTATATT. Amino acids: CSARDRLAGGPDTQYI.

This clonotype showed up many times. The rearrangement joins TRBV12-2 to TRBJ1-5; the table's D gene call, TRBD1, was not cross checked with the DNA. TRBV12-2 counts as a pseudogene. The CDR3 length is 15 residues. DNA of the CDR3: TGTGCAAGTCGCTTCCACCCGCCCAGGGGAAAGCCCCAGCATTTT. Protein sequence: CASRFHPPRGKPQHF.

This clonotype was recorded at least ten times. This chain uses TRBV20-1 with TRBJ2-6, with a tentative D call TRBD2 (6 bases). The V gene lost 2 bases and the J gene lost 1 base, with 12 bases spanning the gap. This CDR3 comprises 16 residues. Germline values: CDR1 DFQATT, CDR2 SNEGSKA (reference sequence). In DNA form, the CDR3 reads TGCAGTGCTAGACCGCCCGCGGGGTCTGGGGCCAACGTCCTGACTTTC. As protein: CSARPPAGSGANVLTF.

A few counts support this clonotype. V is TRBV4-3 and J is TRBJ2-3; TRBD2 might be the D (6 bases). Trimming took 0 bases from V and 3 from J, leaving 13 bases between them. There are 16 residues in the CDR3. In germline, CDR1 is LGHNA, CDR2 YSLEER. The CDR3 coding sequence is TGCGCCAGCAGCCAAGATTCGGGGGTCGAAACAGATACGCAGTATTTT. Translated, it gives CASSQDSGVETDTQYF.

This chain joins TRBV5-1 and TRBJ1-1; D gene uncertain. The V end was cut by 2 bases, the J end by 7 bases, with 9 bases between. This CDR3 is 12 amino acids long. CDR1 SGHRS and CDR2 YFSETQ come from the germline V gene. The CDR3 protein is CASSFRAGEAFF. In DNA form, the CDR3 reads TGCGCCAGCAGCTTTAGGGCCGGTGAAGCTTTCTTT. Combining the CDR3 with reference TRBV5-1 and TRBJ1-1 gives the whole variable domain KAGVTQTPRYLIKTRGQQVTLSCSPISGHRSVSWYQQTPGQGLQFLFEYFSETQRNKGNFPGRFSGRQFSNSRSEMNVSTLELGDSALYLCASSFRAGEAFFGQGTRLTVV.

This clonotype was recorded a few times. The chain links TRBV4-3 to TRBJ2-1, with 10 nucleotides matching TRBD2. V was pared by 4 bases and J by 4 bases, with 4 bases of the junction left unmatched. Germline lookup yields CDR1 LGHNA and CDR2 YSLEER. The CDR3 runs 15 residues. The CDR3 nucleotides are TGCGCCAGCAGCCCGGGACTAGCGAGATACAATGAGCAGTTCTTC. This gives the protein CASSPGLARYNEQFF.

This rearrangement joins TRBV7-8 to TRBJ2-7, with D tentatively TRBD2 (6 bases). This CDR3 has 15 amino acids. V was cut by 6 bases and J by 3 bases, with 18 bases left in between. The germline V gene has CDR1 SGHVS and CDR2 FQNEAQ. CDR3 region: CASRINDGTFYEQYF. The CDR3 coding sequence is TGTGCCAGCAGGATCAACGACGGGACTTTCTACGAGCAGTACTTC.

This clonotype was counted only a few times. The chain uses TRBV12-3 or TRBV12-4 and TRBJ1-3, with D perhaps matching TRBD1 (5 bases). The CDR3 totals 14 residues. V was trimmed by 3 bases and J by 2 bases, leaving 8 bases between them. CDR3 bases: TGTGCCAGCAGTTTTCAGGGCGCTGGAAACACCATATATTTT. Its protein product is CASSFQGAGNTIYF.

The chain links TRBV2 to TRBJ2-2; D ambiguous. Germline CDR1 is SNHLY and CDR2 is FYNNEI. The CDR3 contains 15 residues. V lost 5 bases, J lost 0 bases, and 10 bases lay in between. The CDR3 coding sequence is TGTGCCAGCAGTTCGACGGACCCGAACACCGGGGAGCTGTTTTTT. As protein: CASSSTDPNTGELFF.

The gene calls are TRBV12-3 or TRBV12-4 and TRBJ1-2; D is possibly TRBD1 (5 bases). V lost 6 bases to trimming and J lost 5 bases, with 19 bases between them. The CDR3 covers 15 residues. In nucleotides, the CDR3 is TGTGCCAGCAGCGCGGCGGAGGGGAACACTTATGGCTACACCTTC. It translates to CASSAAEGNTYGYTF.

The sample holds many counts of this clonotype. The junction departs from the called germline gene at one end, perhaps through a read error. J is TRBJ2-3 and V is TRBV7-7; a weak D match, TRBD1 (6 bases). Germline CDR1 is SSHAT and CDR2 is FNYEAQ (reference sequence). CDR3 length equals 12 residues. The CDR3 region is CASSFEGGTQYF. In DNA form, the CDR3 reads TGTGCTAGCAGCTTCGAAGGGGGTACGCAGTATTTT.

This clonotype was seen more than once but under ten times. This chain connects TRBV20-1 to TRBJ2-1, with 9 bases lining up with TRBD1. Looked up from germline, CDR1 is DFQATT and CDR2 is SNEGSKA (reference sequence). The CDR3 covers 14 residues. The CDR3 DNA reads TGCAGCGCGGCGAGGGACAGGGAGTACAATGAGCAGTTCTTC. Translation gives CSAARDREYNEQFF.

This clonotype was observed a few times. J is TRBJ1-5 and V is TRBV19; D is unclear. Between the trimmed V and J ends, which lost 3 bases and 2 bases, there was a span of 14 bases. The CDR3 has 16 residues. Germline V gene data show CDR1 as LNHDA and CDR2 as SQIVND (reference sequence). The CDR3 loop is CASSMSQDWGNQPQHF. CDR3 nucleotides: TGTGCCAGTAGTATGTCCCAGGATTGGGGCAATCAGCCCCAGCATTTT.

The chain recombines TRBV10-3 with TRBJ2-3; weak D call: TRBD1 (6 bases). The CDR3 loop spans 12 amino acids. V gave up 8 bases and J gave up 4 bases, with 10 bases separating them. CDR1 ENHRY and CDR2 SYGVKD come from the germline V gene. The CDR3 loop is CAIGGPSDTQYF. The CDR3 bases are TGTGCCATCGGGGGCCCTTCAGATACGCAGTATTTT.

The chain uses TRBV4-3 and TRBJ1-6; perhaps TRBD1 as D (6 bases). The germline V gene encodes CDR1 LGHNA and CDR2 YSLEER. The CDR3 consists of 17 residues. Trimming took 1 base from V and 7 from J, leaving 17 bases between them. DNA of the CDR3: TGCGCCAGCAGCCAAGGCGGGAGGAAGGGGGTAAATTCACCCCTCCACTTT. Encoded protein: CASSQGGRKGVNSPLHF.

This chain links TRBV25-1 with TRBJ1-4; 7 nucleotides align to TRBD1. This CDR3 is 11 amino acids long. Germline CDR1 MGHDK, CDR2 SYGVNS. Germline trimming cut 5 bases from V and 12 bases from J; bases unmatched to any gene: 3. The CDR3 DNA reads TGTGCCAGCAGTCTCGGACAGGAACTGTTTTTT. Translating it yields CASSLGQELFF.